This TCR beta chain appears in the sequencing data of a study of shared clonotypes between healthy human individuals. Study overall: For every donor, three CD4 naive, three CD4 memory, two CD8 naive and one CD8 memory plates were used. Overall study findings and caveats: With a few donors compared, roughly 5% of naive CD4 clonotypes were shared.

The length of the CDR3 is 18 residues. With 4 bases removed from V and 0 bases from J, the gap between germline ends came to 19 bases. CDR1 is LNHDA, CDR2 SQIVND, per germline (reference sequence). A word on this clone: Its antigen is not known.

Assay: immunoSEQ multiplex PCR; the TCRdb copy retains only in-frame clones and omits some. Found here are about 2 million clones, approximately 95% of them singletons; the top ten hold approximately 1%. CD45RO-negative CD8 cells positively selected for CCR7 made up the naive population, which excluded terminally differentiated effector memory CD45RA+ cells. The receptor was isolated from a man between 18 and 35 years old in good health. This rearrangement joins TRBV19 to TRBJ2-1; D is ambiguous. Sequenced input: naive CD8+ T cells sorted from blood. The CDR3 nucleotides are TGTGCCAGTAGTACCTCTGGGGTTCTTATAAGCTCCTACAATGAGCAGTTCTTC. It codes for CASSTSGVLISSYNEQFF.